The present entry profiles one T cell receptor beta chain with its context. Its antigen remains unidentified. The entry originates in a study of cytomegalovirus exposure and HLA in healthy donors. The data were produced by immunoSEQ multiplex PCR, yet TCRdb's version contains in-frame clones alone and is incomplete. The sample includes 280,000 or so clones, 88% of them seen just once. Overall study results and limits: Cytomegalovirus-associated status was assigned to some 160 TCR beta chains. Specific recognition of CMV antigens was confirmed in vitro for three chains (all CMV-associated). Most TCR sequences were rare, but some public TCRs occurred in many donors.

The trim removed 4 bases at V and 3 bases at J, leaving 7 bases unmatched. This CDR3 contains 15 residues. Looked up from germline, CDR1 is SGHRS and CDR2 is YFSETQ. The chain links TRBV5-1 to TRBJ1-5; 7 bases align to TRBD1. The clonotype was recovered from a woman younger than 30 in good health and CMV-seronegative. Source material: PBMCs. The CDR3 sequence: CASSPTDRDNQPQHF. CDR3 nucleotides: TGCGCCAGCAGCCCGACCGACAGGGACAATCAGCCCCAGCATTTT.